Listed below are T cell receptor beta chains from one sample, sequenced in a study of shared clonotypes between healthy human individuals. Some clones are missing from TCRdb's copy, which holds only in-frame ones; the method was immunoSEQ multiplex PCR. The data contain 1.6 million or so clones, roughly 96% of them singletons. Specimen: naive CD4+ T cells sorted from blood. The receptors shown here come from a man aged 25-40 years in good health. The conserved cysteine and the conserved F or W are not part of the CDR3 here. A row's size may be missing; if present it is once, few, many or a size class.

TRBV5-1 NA ASSFLAGGPGEQY
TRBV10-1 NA ASSDTYGGETQY
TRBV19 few ASTSRLGYT
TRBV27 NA ASSRRLLNTGELF
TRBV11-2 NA ASSATGSTDTQY
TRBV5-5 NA ASGAGDYGYT
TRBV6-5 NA ASSYSDRVRSYEQY
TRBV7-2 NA ASSISGATNEKLF
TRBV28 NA ASSRADRDADYGYT
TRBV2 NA ASTGHMNTEAF
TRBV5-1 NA GRSSYEQY
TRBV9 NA ASSGLGSSSYNEQF
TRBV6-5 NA ASRDTGELF
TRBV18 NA ASSPTGAVYEQY
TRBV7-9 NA ASSYTGNHEQF
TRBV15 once ATSRGGGGTEAF
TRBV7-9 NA ASSFPTDTQY
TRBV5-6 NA ASSLGMRTEYEQY
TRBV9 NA ASSVGAGSTYEQY
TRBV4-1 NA ASSHLSLALQETQY
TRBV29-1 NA SVPSGRVGSYEQY
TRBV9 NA ASSRLAGSYEQY
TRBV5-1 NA ASSEGTAGEGYT
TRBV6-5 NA ASSYVREGKETQY
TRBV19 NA ASNNVVRSGVAF
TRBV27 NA ASSLSATGAIL
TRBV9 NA ASSPRLGTTIHNEQF
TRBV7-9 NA ASSMGPNNEQF
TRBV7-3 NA ASSPGLGQPQH
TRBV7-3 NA ASSPRGGRAYEQY